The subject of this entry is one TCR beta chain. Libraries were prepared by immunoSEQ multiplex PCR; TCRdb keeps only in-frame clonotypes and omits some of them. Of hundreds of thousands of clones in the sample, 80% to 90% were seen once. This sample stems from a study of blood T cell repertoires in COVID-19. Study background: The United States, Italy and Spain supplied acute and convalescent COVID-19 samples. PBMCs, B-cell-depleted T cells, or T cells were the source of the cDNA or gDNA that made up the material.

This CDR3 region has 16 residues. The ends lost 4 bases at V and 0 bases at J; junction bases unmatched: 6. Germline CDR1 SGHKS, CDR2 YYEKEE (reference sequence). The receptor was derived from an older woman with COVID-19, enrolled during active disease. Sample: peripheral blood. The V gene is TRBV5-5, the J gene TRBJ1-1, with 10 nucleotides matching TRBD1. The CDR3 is CASSESTGGMNTEAFF. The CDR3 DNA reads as TGTGCCAGCAGCGAGTCGACAGGGGGCATGAACACTGAAGCTTTCTTT.